Included here is one TCR beta chain sequence, with context. Its antigen remains unidentified. The data derive from a study of graft-versus-host responses after intestinal transplantation. Germline lookup yields CDR1 SGHTS and CDR2 YDEGEE. CDR3 length: 14 residues. Method: immunoSEQ multiplex PCR; TCRdb's copy keeps in-frame clones and lacks some. The data contain fewer than 150,000 clones, approximately 90% of them seen just once; the ten biggest clones take up over 0.15%. This clonotype was obtained from a human donor who received an intestinal transplant. The specimen comprised unstimulated CD4+ T cells sorted from spleen or lymph node cells, sampled before intestinal transplant. The chain couples TRBV5-8 to TRBJ2-5, with 9 bases fitting TRBD1. The assigned J gene may be wrong: the sequence end matches TRBJ2-7 better. The CDR3 loop reads CASSLRGQGHEQYF. CDR3 bases: TGTGCCAGCAGCTTGAGGGGACAGGGCCACGAGCAGTACTTC.